These T cell receptor beta chains were read from a single sample in a study of regulatory T cells in long-lasting Graves disease. TCRdb recomputed calls from the multiplex PCR reads with MiXCR, one row per CDR3 protein. The sample holds around 360,000 distinct CDR3 sequences, around 15% seen once. The sample was also reused in another study, on T cells in Graves' hyperthyroidism and ophthalmopathy.

The sequencing used peripheral blood mononuclear cells (PBMCs), collected at new diagnosis, from a patient treated with antithyroid drugs. These receptors were obtained from a young woman with Graves disease. CDR3s include the opening cysteine and the closing phenylalanine or tryptophan. A D gene is named only where the DNA matches it firmly. Clone size appears in some rows only: once, few, many, or a class for an expanded clone.

abundance | d_gene | j_gene | v_gene | CDR3aa | CDR3nt
many | TRBD2 | TRBJ2-3 | TRBV6-1 | CASSPGGPSDTQYF | TGTGCCAGCAGTCCGGGGGGGCCTAGTGATACGCAGTATTTT
- | - | TRBJ1-2 | TRBV2 | CASSGAGIYGYTF | TGTGCCAGCAGTGGAGCCGGTATCTATGGCTACACCTTC
many | - | TRBJ2-1 | TRBV27 | CASRGPSSYNEQFF | TGTGCCAGCAGGGGTCCGAGCTCCTACAATGAGCAGTTCTTC
many | - | TRBJ2-7 | TRBV7-8 | CASSSTGVSYEQYF | TGTGCCAGCAGCTCAACCGGGGTCTCCTACGAGCAGTACTTC
- | - | TRBJ1-1 | TRBV20-1 | CSAPRAGAEYTEAFF | TGCAGTGCTCCCCGTGCAGGGGCGGAGTACACTGAAGCTTTCTTT
many | - | TRBJ1-5 | TRBV6-1 | CASNRQSNQPQHF | TGTGCCAGCAACCGACAGAGCAATCAGCCCCAGCATTTT
many | - | TRBJ1-1 | TRBV2 | CASSERGRAFF | TGTGCCAGCAGTGAAAGAGGGAGAGCTTTCTTT
many | TRBD1 | TRBJ2-7 | TRBV5-6 | CASNKPLGTGSYEQYF | TGTGCCAGCAACAAGCCCTTGGGGACAGGCTCCTACGAGCAGTACTTC
many | - | TRBJ2-5 | TRBV5-4 | CASSLAAGEETQYF | TGTGCCAGCAGCTTGGCCGCAGGAGAAGAGACCCAGTACTTC
many | TRBD2 | TRBJ2-1 | TRBV11-3 | CASSLVGGEEQFF | TGTGCCAGCAGCTTAGTGGGGGGGGAGGAGCAGTTCTTC
few | - | TRBJ2-5 | TRBV28 | CASSLWETGETQYF | TGTGCCAGCAGTTTATGGGAAACTGGGGAGACCCAGTACTTC
many | - | TRBJ2-5 | TRBV12-3/TRBV12-4 | CASRSSLRTQYF | TGTGCCAGCCGTTCGTCCTTGCGGACCCAGTACTTC
many | TRBD1 | TRBJ1-5 | TRBV6-1 | CASSENDRAQPQHF | TGTGCCAGCAGTGAAAATGACAGGGCTCAGCCCCAGCATTTT
- | TRBD1 | TRBJ1-2 | TRBV7-8 | CASSRDSDGYTF | TGTGCCAGCAGCAGGGACAGCGATGGCTACACCTTC
few | TRBD2 | TRBJ2-5 | TRBV6-2/TRBV6-3 | CASQLGGGQETQYF | TGTGCCAGCCAGCTTGGGGGGGGCCAAGAGACCCAGTACTTC
many | TRBD2 | TRBJ2-4 | TRBV27 | CASSHSGTRDIQYF | TGTGCCAGCAGCCACTCCGGGACTAGGGACATTCAGTACTTC
many | - | TRBJ2-6 | TRBV10-3 | CAISQAAGSGANVLTF | TGTGCCATCAGCCAAGCCGCGGGCTCTGGGGCCAACGTCCTGACTTTC
few | - | TRBJ1-4 | TRBV10-3 | CAISESTRVATTTNEKLFF | TGTGCCATCAGTGAGTCGACTCGGGTCGCAACCACAACTAATGAAAAACTGTTTTTT
- | - | TRBJ1-2 | TRBV7-2 | CASSFLQGVGGYTF | TGTGCCAGCAGTTTCCTACAGGGTGTCGGTGGCTACACCTTC
many | - | TRBJ2-4 | TRBV6-1 | CASSEDRVDGTLAKNIQYF | TGTGCCAGCAGTGAAGACAGGGTAGACGGAACACTAGCCAAAAACATTCAGTACTTC
many | TRBD2 | TRBJ2-1 | TRBV28 | CASNLFGTSGYNEQFF | TGTGCCAGCAACCTCTTCGGGACTAGCGGCTACAATGAGCAGTTCTTC
many | - | TRBJ2-7 | TRBV11-2 | CASSSLSRWGSEQYF | TGTGCCAGCAGCTCCCTTAGCCGGTGGGGGAGCGAGCAGTACTTC
many | TRBD1 | TRBJ1-2 | TRBV6-1 | CASSPLDRNYGYTF | TGTGCCAGCAGTCCCCTGGACAGGAACTATGGCTACACCTTC
- | TRBD2 | TRBJ2-5 | TRBV11-2 | CASSLSGLAEGETQYF | TGTGCCAGCAGCTTAAGCGGACTAGCGGAAGGGGAGACCCAGTACTTC
many | - | TRBJ1-2 | TRBV6-1 | CASTLDTWPIGYTF | TGTGCCAGCACCTTGGACACCTGGCCTATTGGCTACACCTTC
many | - | TRBJ2-2 | TRBV6-1 | CASSDGTPTGELFF | TGTGCCAGCAGTGACGGGACACCCACCGGGGAGCTGTTTTTT
many | - | TRBJ2-1 | TRBV7-8 | CASTQTVYNEQFF | TGTGCCAGCACCCAGACAGTTTACAATGAGCAGTTCTTC
few | TRBD2 | TRBJ2-1 | TRBV10-1 | CASSDPSGRGINEQFF | TGCGCCAGCAGTGACCCGAGCGGGAGAGGGATAAATGAGCAGTTCTTC
many | - | TRBJ2-7 | TRBV28 | CASRHPSSYEQYF | TGTGCCAGCAGGCACCCGAGCTCCTACGAGCAGTACTTC